This TCR beta chain was recovered during a study of spatial heterogeneity in lung cancer. About the study: Untreated early-stage non-small cell lung cancer patients, roughly 72 in total, were the donors.

The V end was cut by 2 bases, the J end by 8 bases, with 12 bases between. Germline V gene sequence: CDR1 MGHDK, CDR2 SYGVNS. The CDR3 totals 13 residues. This clonotype was detected many times. The time point is: blood at routine non-recurrence follow-up after resection. TCRdb used MiXCR to reprocess the 5' RACE reads, holding one entry per CDR3 protein. This sample has some 41,000 distinct CDR3 sequences, with about 11% found just once. The sample in question was PBMCs, obtained at follow-up. The chain combines TRBV25-1 with TRBJ1-2; TRBD1 is a possible D gene (5 bases). This TCR was sampled from a female donor with early-stage non-small cell lung cancer. The CDR3 here is CASSEVGRWGYTF. The CDR3 DNA reads as TGTGCCAGCAGTGAAGTGGGGCGTTGGGGCTACACCTTC.